Sequencing of this T cell receptor beta chain was carried out in a study of cytomegalovirus exposure and HLA in healthy donors. Overall study results and limits: An ancestry cluster, one associated with Asian ancestry, reportedly showed fewer N-insertions than the roughly 670-donor mean in a later analysis. The HLA-A and HLA-B alleles of most subjects were reportedly predicted accurately from TCR beta sequences. Later on, an analysis found that several of the most significant clusters appeared to be linked to common viral pathogens, which included parvovirus B19. At a 0.05 false discovery rate, a later analysis found some 17,000 TCR beta sequences to be associated with HLA alleles.

This PCR relied on a set of 60 Vbeta primers and 13 Jbeta primers. Measured with immunoSEQ multiplex PCR; TCRdb has only the in-frame clones, and not every one. The data show about 130,000 clones, 79% seen once. There are a few counts of this clone. The antigen is not known. One end of the junction is discordant with germline, which a read error may explain. The CDR3 covers 15 residues. CDR1 SGHAT and CDR2 FQNNGV come from the germline V gene. Sequenced material: PBMCs. The chain has TRBV11-2 and TRBJ1-2, with unresolved D. This sequence was found in a man in his forties or fifties in good health and CMV-seropositive. The CDR3 DNA reads TGTGCCAGCAGCTTAGAGAGATCACTAAACTCTGGCTACACCTTC. Translating gives CASSLERSLNSGYTF. Full variable domain (outside the CDR3, taken from reference TRBV11-2 and TRBJ1-2): EAGVAQSPRYKIIEKRQSVAFWCNPISGHATLYWYQQILGQGPKLLIQFQNNGVVDDSQLPKDRFSAERLKGVDSTLKIQPAKLEDSAVYLCASSLERSLNSGYTFGSGTRLTVV.